This paragraph covers one T cell receptor beta chain sequence. Its target is unknown. These data come from a study of OX40 agonist ivuxolimab in advanced cancers. Study at large: Each patient was given ivuxolimab into a vein every 2 weeks, at 0.01 to 10 mg/kg. Study observations and caveats: CD8+ T cells (on average) carried more expanded clones than CD4+ T cells.

Data came from immunoSEQ multiplex PCR; TCRdb stores just in-frame clones and leaves some out. The sample lists roughly 48,000 clones, approximately 80% occurring once. The V gene lost 7 bases and the J gene lost 4 bases, with 23 bases spanning the gap. Germline values: CDR1 SGHTS, CDR2 YDEGEE. CDR3 length: 16 amino acids. The V gene is TRBV5-8, the J gene TRBJ1-1, with a weak D call TRBD1 (6 bases). The source of this sequence is an adult with an advanced solid tumor such as melanoma, head and neck, liver or kidney cancer. Sequencing used CD4+ or CD8+ T cells sorted from blood, obtained in a trial of the OX40 agonist ivuxolimab. CDR3 coding DNA: TGTGCCAGCCCCCGGAGAGGGGGAACTCTGAGCACTGAAGCTTTCTTT. Its protein is CASPRRGGTLSTEAFF.